The 30 T cell receptor beta chains below all came from one sample that was sequenced in a study of regulatory T cells in long-lasting Graves disease. Time point given: newly diagnosed GD, antithyroid drugs for less than 3 months. With RNA extracted from PBMCs as input, the TCR library was made. Combining iRepertoire HTBI primers with Arm-PCR of CDR3 regions, the authors built TCR beta libraries. MiXCR was run by TCRdb on the multiplex PCR reads, yielding one entry per CDR3 protein. The repertoire holds hundreds of thousands of distinct CDR3 sequences, approximately 15% seen once, with around 18% in the top ten. This sample was shared with a second study, whose subject was T cells in Graves' hyperthyroidism and ophthalmopathy.

Sequenced material: peripheral blood mononuclear cells (PBMCs), taken at new diagnosis, from a patient treated with antithyroid drugs. The source is a woman aged 25-40 years with Graves disease.

Comments on this clonotype: This could be a read error, since a much larger clone is one nucleotide away. V usage is TRBV7-9 and J usage is TRBJ2-5, with D perhaps matching TRBD1 or TRBD2 (5 bases each). This CDR3 is built from 15 residues. Per germline, CDR1 SEHNR and CDR2 FQNEAQ (reference sequence). CDR3: CASSRGLVQGEAQYF. The CDR3 DNA reads TGTGCCAGCAGCCGGGGTCTAGTCCAGGGAGAGGCCCAGTACTTC.

This clonotype was counted ten times or more. The rearrangement uses TRBV2 and TRBJ2-7, with a weak D call TRBD1 (5 bases). Trimming removed 3 bases from V and 6 bases from J, with 12 bases in between. The CDR3 totals 13 residues. Germline V lookup: CDR1 SNHLY, CDR2 FYNNEI. CDR3 sequence reads: CASSDRRESEQYF. CDR3 coding DNA: TGTGCCAGCAGTGATCGCAGGGAAAGCGAGCAGTACTTC.

The chain links TRBV6-2 or TRBV6-3 to TRBJ2-7; D is unclear. Germline V CDR1 and CDR2: MNHEY, SVGEGT. The CDR3 is made up of 15 amino acids. The V and J ends lost 4 bases and 3 bases respectively, with 16 bases between them. CDR3 sequence (DNA): TGTGCCAGCAGTTCCCCGACGACTCTTTTCTACGAGCAGTACTTC. This encodes CASSSPTTLFYEQYF.

This clonotype was seen repeatedly, ten times or more. The chain links TRBV27 to TRBJ2-7; D may be TRBD2 (6 bases). Trimming stripped 6 bases from V and 0 bases from J, with 9 bases between. The CDR3 consists of 13 residues. Germline V gene sequence: CDR1 MNHEY, CDR2 SMNVEV (reference sequence). CDR3 loop: CASRDGSSYEQYF. Here the CDR3 DNA reads TGTGCCAGCAGGGACGGGAGCTCCTACGAGCAGTACTTC.

The chain uses TRBV29-1 and TRBJ1-1, with D possibly matching TRBD1 (5 bases). Germline-derived CDR1 and CDR2 are SQVTM and ANQGSEA. V was trimmed by 1 base and J by 8 bases, leaving 11 bases between them. CDR3 length: 12 amino acids. CDR3 protein: CSVEGGFSEAFF. The CDR3 region has the DNA TGCAGCGTTGAAGGGGGGTTTTCAGAAGCTTTCTTT.

Turning to this clonotype: Sequence at one end of the junction differs from germline and may be a read error. The J gene is TRBJ2-1, the V gene TRBV7-9; 7 bases are a match to TRBD2. This CDR3 has 16 residues. Looked up from germline, CDR1 is SEHNR and CDR2 is FQNEAQ (reference sequence). For the CDR3, the DNA is TGTGCCAGCAGCTTAGGGCTAGCGGTGGGAGGGAATGAGCAGCTCTTC. Amino acid sequence: CASSLGLAVGGNEQLF.

This clonotype was seen a handful of times. This chain connects TRBV6-1 to TRBJ2-1; TRBD2 agrees at 10 bases. Germline V gene data show CDR1 as MNHNS and CDR2 as SASEGT. There are 15 residues in the CDR3. V trimming: 8 bases; J trimming: 4 bases; junction bases outside the gene matches: 8. This chain's CDR3 is CASDHGSGGYNEQFF. For the CDR3, the DNA is TGTGCCAGCGATCACGGTAGCGGGGGGTACAATGAGCAGTTCTTC.

The genes are TRBV4-2 and TRBJ2-1; 8 positions agree with TRBD2. The J call may be wrong; the DNA end is better matched by TRBJ2-5. The CDR3 length is 15 residues. CDR1 is LGHNA and CDR2 is YNFKEQ in the germline V gene. The CDR3: CASSEVTSGARDQYF. DNA for the CDR3: TGTGCCAGCAGTGAAGTCACTAGCGGAGCCCGGGACCAGTACTTC.

This clonotype was seen ten or more times. V gene TRBV28 combines with J gene TRBJ1-2, with 8 bases aligning to TRBD1. Looked up from germline, CDR1 is MDHEN and CDR2 is SYDVKM. The V and J ends lost 6 bases and 2 bases, in that order; junction bases with no gene match: 14. The CDR3 contains 17 residues. This chain's CDR3 is CASSSTGTGERNYGYTF. CDR3 in DNA: TGTGCCAGCAGCTCGACCGGGACAGGAGAGAGAAACTATGGCTACACCTTC.

Note on this clonotype: A much bigger clone sits one base away, suggesting this may be a read error. This chain joins TRBV30 and TRBJ2-1; 10 nucleotides agree with TRBD2. J gave up 7 bases and V 4 bases, and 13 bases lay outside the gene matches. The CDR3 is 16 residues long. Germline lookup yields CDR1 GTSNPN and CDR2 SVGIG (reference sequence). The CDR3 protein is CAWMFWEREGHNEQFF. Written as DNA, the CDR3 is TGTGCCTGGATGTTTTGGGAGCGGGAGGGCCATAATGAGCAGTTCTTC. Drawing the rest from reference TRBV30 and TRBJ2-1, the complete variable domain is SQTIHQWPATLVQPVGSPLSLECTVEGTSNPNLYWYRQAAGRGLQLLFYSVGIGQISSEVPQNLSASRPQDRQFILSSKKLLLSDSGFYLCAWMFWEREGHNEQFFGPGTRLTVL.

The chain links TRBV6-1 to TRBJ2-7, with 8 bases aligning to TRBD1. The germline V gene encodes CDR1 MNHNS and CDR2 SASEGT. The CDR3 loop spans 14 amino acids. V shed 7 bases and J 2 bases; nucleotides not matched to a gene: 7. CDR3: CASTIGQGPYEQYF. The CDR3 DNA reads TGTGCCAGCACCATCGGACAGGGACCCTACGAGCAGTACTTC.

The genes are TRBV30 and TRBJ1-1, with D perhaps TRBD1 (5 bases). From germline, CDR1 is GTSNPN and CDR2 SVGIG (reference sequence). The CDR3 length is 15 residues. V shed 0 bases and J shed 9 bases, with 20 bases lying between them. CDR3 in amino acids: CAWSVAGSRLRQAFF. DNA of the CDR3: TGTGCCTGGAGTGTGGCAGGGAGTCGGCTTCGCCAAGCTTTCTTT.

This clonotype was seen repeatedly, ten times or more. The rearrangement uses TRBV7-9 and TRBJ2-2; D ambiguous. CDR3 length equals 17 residues. Trimming took off 1 base at V and 0 bases at J, with 12 bases between the two ends. In germline, CDR1 is SEHNR, CDR2 FQNEAQ (reference sequence). The CDR3 here is CASSLVAHVANTGELFF. Written as DNA, the CDR3 is TGTGCCAGCAGCTTAGTGGCACACGTTGCGAACACCGGGGAGCTGTTTTTT.

V usage is TRBV18 and J usage is TRBJ1-1; 7 positions agree with TRBD1. Germline-derived CDR1 and CDR2 are KGHSH and LQKENI. V shed 3 bases, J shed 5 bases, and the junction held 3 bases outside the gene matches. This CDR3 is built from 13 residues. CDR3 bases: TGTGCCAGCTCACCCTCGGGACAGACTGAAGCTTTCTTT. Translated: CASSPSGQTEAFF. Variable domain in full (rest from reference TRBV18 and TRBJ1-1): NAGVMQNPRHLVRRRGQEARLRCSPMKGHSHVYWYRQLPEEGLKFMVYLQKENIIDESGMPKERFSAEFPKEGPSILRIQQVVRGDSAAYFCASSPSGQTEAFFGQGTRLTVV.

This rearrangement joins TRBV4-2 to TRBJ2-1; possible D gene TRBD2, 6 bases. The CDR3 covers 13 residues. Germline CDR1 and CDR2: LGHNA and YNFKEQ. Trimming took off 4 bases at V and 7 bases at J, with 11 bases between the two ends. In nucleotides, the CDR3 is TGTGCCAGCAGCCGCGGGATGGAGAATGAGCAGTTCTTC. Residues: CASSRGMENEQFF.

CDR3 loop: CASSWRPGGDEQYF. The CDR3 nucleotides read TGTGCCAGCAGCTGGCGCCCAGGGGGGGACGAGCAGTACTTC. The chain combines TRBV5-8 with TRBJ2-5, with D perhaps matching TRBD1 or TRBD2 (7 bases each). The end of the DNA aligns better with TRBJ2-7, so the J call may be wrong. Germline CDR1 SGHTS, CDR2 YDEGEE. The CDR3 covers 14 residues.

This clonotype was observed many times. The chain combines TRBV13 with TRBJ2-7, with a tentative D call TRBD1 (5 bases). V gave up 5 bases and J gave up 0 bases, with 17 bases separating them. The CDR3 sequence is 16 residues long. Germline CDR1 PRHDT, CDR2 FYEKMQ (reference sequence). CDR3 bases: TGTGCCAGCAGCCGCGCGAGGTCTCAGGGCTCCTACGAGCAGTACTTC. It yields the protein CASSRARSQGSYEQYF.

CDR3 in amino acids: CASSFIATDTQYF. In DNA, the CDR3 is TGTGCCAGCAGCTTCATTGCGACAGATACGCAGTATTTT. The chain recombines TRBV11-3 with TRBJ2-3; D is uncertain. This CDR3 is 13 amino acids long. Germline lookup yields CDR1 SGHNT and CDR2 YENEEA. V lost 3 bases and J lost 3, with 7 bases in between.

There are many counts of this clonotype. This sequence joins TRBV11-2 and TRBJ1-5, with a possible D match to TRBD1 (5 bases). Germline CDR1 is SGHAT and CDR2 is FQNNGV. V lost 1 base to trimming and J lost 4 bases, with 11 bases between them. This CDR3 is built from 15 residues. The CDR3 region is CASSLGQGGNQPQHF. The CDR3 bases are TGTGCCAGCAGCTTAGGCCAGGGTGGGAATCAGCCCCAGCATTTT.

This clonotype was counted many times. The chain uses TRBV11-2 and TRBJ2-7, with TRBD1 as a possible D gene (8 bases). CDR1 SGHAT and CDR2 FQNNGV come from the germline V gene. V dropped 4 bases and J dropped 3 bases, with 22 bases sitting between them. The length of the CDR3 is 17 residues. CDR3 in DNA: TGTGCCAGCAGCTATTCCTCGTCACAGGGGGGGAACTACGAGCAGTACTTC. This sequence encodes CASSYSSSQGGNYEQYF.

The J gene is TRBJ2-2, the V gene TRBV15; D possibly corresponds to TRBD2 (5 bases). Trimming removed 1 base at V and 4 bases at J, with 13 bases between. This CDR3 contains 16 residues. Germline lookup yields CDR1 LNHNV and CDR2 YYDKDF (reference sequence). The CDR3 nucleotides read TGTGCCACCAGCAGAGCCGGGTTCCGGGGCACCGGGGAGCTGTTTTTT. The encoded protein is CATSRAGFRGTGELFF.

Regarding this clonotype: Since a much larger clone is just one base distant, this may be a read error. This rearrangement joins TRBV7-9 to TRBJ2-7; 7 positions match TRBD2. The CDR3 runs 15 residues. The J segment lost 7 bases and the V segment lost 8 bases, leaving 17 bases of the junction unmatched. In germline, CDR1 is SEHNR, CDR2 FQNEAQ (reference sequence). The chain's CDR3 is CASGARGRAYNEQYF. The CDR3 DNA is TGTGCCAGCGGCGCTCGTGGGAGGGCGTACAATGAGCAGTACTTC.

This clonotype was seen a few times. V gene TRBV28 combines with J gene TRBJ2-1; the match to TRBD2 covers 8 bases. The CDR3 is 14 residues long. The V gene end was trimmed by 8 bases and the J gene end by 2 bases; junction bases not matched to a gene: 5. Germline CDR1 MDHEN, CDR2 SYDVKM. For the CDR3, the DNA is TGTGCCAGCGGGTTAGCGGGAACCTACAATGAGCAGTTCTTC. As protein: CASGLAGTYNEQFF.

The gene calls are TRBV5-1 and TRBJ1-4; D uncertain. Germline V gene lookup returns CDR1 SGHRS and CDR2 YFSETQ. Between the trimmed V and J ends, which lost 0 bases and 6 bases, there was a span of 15 bases. The CDR3 runs to 16 residues. CDR3 nucleotides: TGCGCCAGCAGCTTGGGGCTATCGTGGGTAGATGAAAAACTGTTTTTT. As protein: CASSLGLSWVDEKLFF.

This clonotype has just a few counts. V is TRBV7-9 and J is TRBJ2-6, with 8 bases fitting TRBD1. J lost 0 bases, V lost 1 base, and 2 bases had no gene match. CDR1 is SEHNR and CDR2 is FQNEAQ in the germline V gene (reference sequence). There are 17 residues in the CDR3. CDR3 sequence reads: CASSLDRGYSGANVLTF. In DNA form, the CDR3 reads TGTGCCAGCAGCTTAGACAGGGGGTACTCTGGGGCCAACGTCCTGACTTTC.

This clonotype was detected a few times. The J gene is TRBJ2-7, the V gene TRBV3-1, with D possibly matching TRBD2 (6 bases). Trimming took 4 bases from V and 0 from J, leaving 13 bases between them. This CDR3 spans 15 amino acids. The germline V gene has CDR1 LGHDT and CDR2 YNNKEL (reference sequence). In nucleotides, the CDR3 is TGTGCCAGCAGCCGGCGACGGGAGAGCTCCTACGAGCAGTACTTC. Protein product: CASSRRRESSYEQYF.

This clonotype was observed at least ten times. The rearrangement joins TRBV2 to TRBJ1-1; no definite D call. This CDR3 region has 13 residues. V was shortened by 7 bases and J by 0 bases, with 9 bases between the two germline ends. CDR1 and CDR2 (germline): SNHLY, FYNNEI. This chain's CDR3 is CASMGEMNTEAFF. The CDR3 DNA sequence: TGTGCCAGCATGGGCGAGATGAACACTGAAGCTTTCTTT. Full variable domain (remainder filled in from reference TRBV2 and TRBJ1-1): EPEVTQTPSHQVTQMGQEVILRCVPISNHLYFYWYRQILGQKVEFLVSFYNNEISEKSEIFDDQFSVERPDGSNFTLKIRSTKLEDSAMYFCASMGEMNTEAFFGQGTRLTVV.

The sample holds many counts of this clonotype. This chain's CDR3 is CASSSPGISYEQYF. The CDR3 DNA follows: TGTGCCAGCAGTTCCCCCGGGATCTCCTACGAGCAGTACTTC. The rearrangement links TRBV28 to TRBJ2-7, with D perhaps matching TRBD2 (5 bases). Trimming cost V 4 bases and J 0 bases, with 10 bases left between them. CDR3 length equals 14 residues. CDR1 is MDHEN and CDR2 is SYDVKM in the germline V gene.

About this clonotype: The junction departs from germline at one end; a sequencing error may be responsible. This chain connects TRBV27 to TRBJ2-1; the match to TRBD1 covers 10 bases. The germline gives CDR1 MNHEY, CDR2 SMNVEV (reference sequence). The CDR3 extends over 17 amino acids. The CDR3 bases are TGTGCCACCAGTGATTCCCTGGGGACAGGGGATGGCAATGAGCAGTTCTTC. Protein sequence: CATSDSLGTGDGNEQFF.

This clonotype was picked up many times. V is TRBV15 and J is TRBJ2-7, with D perhaps matching TRBD2 (5 bases). Looked up from germline, CDR1 is LNHNV and CDR2 is YYDKDF (reference sequence). With 4 bases removed from V and 2 bases from J, the gap between germline ends came to 12 bases. The CDR3 is 14 residues long. CDR3 sequence reads: CATSMEAGPYEQYF. The CDR3 DNA is TGTGCCACCAGCATGGAGGCCGGACCCTACGAGCAGTACTTC.